Listed here is a single T cell receptor beta chain. PCR involved 60 Vbeta and 13 Jbeta primers. Generated by immunoSEQ multiplex PCR, the TCRdb table keeps only in-frame clones and is missing some. The repertoire has around 160,000 clones, 65% to 80% of them found once; the top ten carry about 4.3%. The junction had 4 bases not matched to a gene; V was cut back by 4 bases and J by 0 bases. Germline V lookup: CDR1 SGHRS, CDR2 YFSETQ. The CDR3 runs 15 residues. This specimen comes from a study of cytomegalovirus exposure and HLA in healthy donors. The receptor was isolated from a man younger than 35 in good health and CMV-seropositive. Input material: PBMCs. The genes are TRBV5-1 and TRBJ2-1, with 7 bases fitting TRBD2. CDR3 sequence reads: CASSPVAGSYNEQFF. The CDR3 bases are TGCGCCAGCAGCCCCGTAGCGGGCTCCTACAATGAGCAGTTCTTC.